This entry lists 28 T cell receptor beta chains sequenced from one sample in a study of shared clonotypes between healthy human individuals. Generated by immunoSEQ multiplex PCR, the TCRdb table keeps only in-frame clones and is missing some. The data contain 2 million to 3 million clones, more than 85% of them seen just once; the ten biggest clones take up 0.36%. Sequencing was carried out using naive CD4+ T cells from PBMCs. The subset here: CD45RA+ positively selected. The source is a man between 18 and 29 years old in good health. Some clones in this sample may be carry-over from other donors' samples.

The chain is built from TRBV5-4 and TRBJ1-1; the D is unclear. The CDR3 contains 13 residues. The V gene's germline CDR1 is SGHNT and CDR2 YYREEE (reference sequence). Trimming took 4 bases from V and 4 from J, leaving 11 bases between them. This CDR3 is CASSQGRATEAFF. The CDR3 region has the DNA TGTGCCAGCAGCCAAGGGCGGGCCACTGAAGCTTTCTTT.

This rearrangement joins TRBV11-2 to TRBJ1-3, with a tentative D call TRBD1 (6 bases). Germline CDR1 and CDR2: SGHAT and FQNNGV. Trimming cost V 5 bases and J 3 bases, with 14 bases left between them. The CDR3 extends over 15 amino acids. The CDR3 bases are TGTGCCAGCAGCCTTCCAGGGGCCTATGGAAACACCATATATTTT. Translating gives CASSLPGAYGNTIYF. Drawing the rest from reference TRBV11-2 and TRBJ1-3, the complete variable domain is EAGVAQSPRYKIIEKRQSVAFWCNPISGHATLYWYQQILGQGPKLLIQFQNNGVVDDSQLPKDRFSAERLKGVDSTLKIQPAKLEDSAVYLCASSLPGAYGNTIYFGEGSWLTVV.

V and J are TRBV19 and TRBJ2-1, with 9 bases lining up with TRBD1. This CDR3 region has 14 residues. Trimming at V came to 5 bases and at J to 8 bases, leaving 7 bases not matched to a gene. The germline V gene has CDR1 LNHDA and CDR2 SQIVND (reference sequence). The CDR3 DNA reads TGTGCCAGTAGTCGGAACAGGGGGCGGGATGAGCAGTTCTTC. The encoded protein is CASSRNRGRDEQFF.

This chain joins TRBV4-3 and TRBJ2-5, with TRBD1 matching over 8 bases. The CDR3 sequence is 15 residues long. After removal of 5 bases from V and 5 bases from J, the junction contained 10 bases not matched to a gene. From germline, CDR1 is LGHNA and CDR2 YSLEER. CDR3 in amino acids: CASSGRTGWGETQYF. The CDR3 DNA sequence: TGCGCCAGCAGCGGCCGGACAGGGTGGGGGGAGACCCAGTACTTC.

The chain carries TRBV7-2 and TRBJ2-5, with 12 positions matching TRBD2. The length of the CDR3 is 16 residues. Looked up from germline, CDR1 is SGHTA and CDR2 is FQGNSA. V lost 4 bases, J lost 4 bases, and 7 bases stayed unmatched. The CDR3 nucleotides are TGTGCCAGCAGCTCGAGAAGACTAGCGGGAGTAGAGACCCAGTACTTC. It specifies CASSSRRLAGVETQYF.

The chain combines TRBV19 with TRBJ2-7, with 8 bases that match TRBD2. The CDR3 extends over 18 amino acids. CDR1 and CDR2 (germline): LNHDA, SQIVND (reference sequence). Germline trimming cut 2 bases from V and 0 bases from J; bases unmatched to any gene: 12. Here the CDR3 DNA reads TGTGCCAGTAGTATAATCCCCCTTGCCGGGACTAGCTCCTACGAGCAGTACTTC. Translation: CASSIIPLAGTSSYEQYF.

The chain uses TRBV6-1 and TRBJ1-3; D call uncertain. The CDR3 is 17 amino acids. Germline V CDR1 and CDR2: MNHNS, SASEGT. Trimming cost V 2 bases and J 0 bases, with 14 bases left between them. The CDR3 is CASSESYHTNSGNTIYF. In DNA form, the CDR3 reads TGTGCCAGCAGTGAATCATACCACACCAACTCTGGAAACACCATATATTTT.

This chain joins TRBV7-9 and TRBJ1-5; 7 nucleotides align to TRBD1. The V gene's germline CDR1 is SEHNR and CDR2 FQNEAQ (reference sequence). CDR3 size: 15 residues. With V trimmed by 1 base and J by 4 bases, 4 bases remained unmatched. The DNA for the CDR3 is TGTGCCAGCAGCTTAGACAGGGGACAGAATCAGCCCCAGCATTTT. This sequence encodes CASSLDRGQNQPQHF.

V is TRBV5-4 and J is TRBJ2-3; TRBD2 is a possible D gene (6 bases). V shed 4 bases and J shed 6 bases, with 12 bases lying between them. CDR1 and CDR2 (germline): SGHNT, YYREEE (reference sequence). CDR3 length equals 13 residues. DNA for the CDR3: TGTGCCAGCAGCGTACGGGACTTGGATACGCAGTATTTT. As protein: CASSVRDLDTQYF.

V and J are TRBV14 and TRBJ2-5; D unclear. The CDR3 consists of 15 residues. Germline CDR1 is SGHDN and CDR2 is FVKESK. Deletions cut 0 bases from V and 1 base from J, with 9 bases between. Here the CDR3 reads CASSQDRDFQETQYF. CDR3 nucleotide sequence: TGTGCCAGCAGCCAAGATAGAGACTTCCAAGAGACCCAGTACTTC.

This chain connects TRBV5-1 to TRBJ2-3, with D possibly TRBD1 on 5 matching bases. Germline-derived CDR1 and CDR2 are SGHRS and YFSETQ. The CDR3 runs to 16 residues. V was pared by 0 bases and J by 3 bases, with 14 bases between. Here the CDR3 reads CASSLEGAGRTDTQYF. The CDR3 bases are TGCGCCAGCAGCTTGGAAGGGGCAGGGCGAACAGATACGCAGTATTTT.

V gene TRBV6-1 combines with J gene TRBJ2-5; no clear D. Between the trimmed V and J ends, which lost 1 base and 5 bases, there was a span of 2 bases. The CDR3 consists of 11 residues. Germline V gene sequence: CDR1 MNHNS, CDR2 SASEGT. The CDR3 DNA reads as TGTGCCAGCAGTGAAGTGGAGACCCAGTACTTC. This gives the protein CASSEVETQYF.

The chain recombines TRBV28 with TRBJ1-2; 7 positions match TRBD1. Trimming took 1 base from V and 1 from J; bases not matched to a gene: 3. CDR3 size: 15 residues. Germline V gene data show CDR1 as MDHEN and CDR2 as SYDVKM. CDR3 coding DNA: TGTGCCAGCAGTTTATCTCAGGGGGGTAACTATGGCTACACCTTC. Translated, it gives CASSLSQGGNYGYTF.

Of note for this clone: A much larger clone lies one base from this, so it may be a read error. The same CDR3 arises from other DNA sequences in this sample as well. The chain couples TRBV25-1 to TRBJ2-3, with D uncertain. The CDR3 extends over 11 amino acids. The ends were cut back, 6 bases at V and 2 bases at J, with 3 bases in the middle. From germline, CDR1 is MGHDK and CDR2 SYGVNS. CDR3 sequence: CASSLTDTQYF. The CDR3, as DNA: TGTGCCAGCAGCCTCACAGATACGCAGTATTTT.

This chain's CDR3 is CASHPGSYGYTF. CDR3 DNA: TGTGCCAGCCACCCGGGGAGTTATGGCTACACCTTC. The rearrangement uses TRBV6-5 and TRBJ1-2; D not certain. Germline CDR1 reads MNHEY; CDR2 reads SVGAGI. This CDR3 spans 12 amino acids. With 8 bases removed from V and 5 bases from J, the gap between germline ends came to 12 bases.

The CDR3 loop is CASSAGSGRDTQYF. The CDR3, as DNA: TGTGCCAGCAGCGCCGGGAGCGGGAGAGATACGCAGTATTTT. The genes are TRBV9 and TRBJ2-3; 8 bases are a match to TRBD2. V lost 3 bases to trimming and J lost 5 bases; unmatched junction nucleotides: 5. The CDR3 is 14 residues long. CDR1 SGDLS and CDR2 YYNGEE come from the germline V gene.

The chain has TRBV6-5 and TRBJ2-7; 9 positions match TRBD1. This CDR3 has 15 residues. With 5 bases clipped from V and 5 bases from J, the junction kept 10 bases outside the gene matches. Germline lookup yields CDR1 MNHEY and CDR2 SVGAGI. CDR3 region: CASSTTGTGSHEQYF. The CDR3 DNA sequence: TGTGCCAGCAGTACGACCGGGACAGGGTCCCACGAGCAGTACTTC.

The chain has TRBV5-1 and TRBJ1-2; D is unresolved. Germline-derived CDR1 and CDR2 are SGHRS and YFSETQ. The CDR3 runs 14 residues. Trimming left V 0 bases short and J 3 bases short, with 9 bases between. CDR3 protein: CASSLGQAHYGYTF. The DNA of the CDR3 is TGCGCCAGCAGCTTGGGGCAGGCCCACTATGGCTACACCTTC.

A word on this clone: Distinct nucleotide sequences in the sample also encode this CDR3. The rearrangement joins TRBV18 to TRBJ1-2; 10 bases agree with TRBD1. There are 15 residues in the CDR3. Germline lookup yields CDR1 KGHSH and CDR2 LQKENI. The V segment lost 3 bases and the J segment 4 bases; nucleotides outside the gene matches: 5. CDR3 sequence: CASSPGQGVSYGYTF. Here the CDR3 DNA reads TGTGCCAGCTCACCTGGACAGGGGGTGAGCTATGGCTACACCTTC.

The chain uses TRBV5-8 and TRBJ1-1, with TRBD1 matching 8 bases. Germline V lookup: CDR1 SGHTS, CDR2 YDEGEE. The CDR3 extends over 16 amino acids. The J segment lost 7 bases and the V segment lost 5 bases, leaving 16 bases of the junction unmatched. The CDR3 protein is CASSRRSQGASGEAFF. CDR3 nucleotide sequence: TGTGCCAGCAGTCGACGATCCCAGGGGGCGAGTGGTGAAGCTTTCTTT.

The chain links TRBV6-1 to TRBJ1-1; D is unresolved. Germline V gene sequence: CDR1 MNHNS, CDR2 SASEGT. There are 14 residues in the CDR3. Trimming stripped 11 bases from V and 4 bases from J, with 20 bases between. The chain's CDR3 is CASQADPGGTEAFF. DNA of the CDR3: TGTGCCTCCCAGGCAGACCCGGGAGGCACTGAAGCTTTCTTT.

The chain combines TRBV5-6 with TRBJ1-2; the D gene is possibly TRBD1 (6 bases). The CDR3 consists of 16 residues. The V end lost 4 bases, the J end lost 7 bases, and 23 bases lay between the germline ends. Germline CDR1 SGHDT, CDR2 YYEEEE. CDR3 region: CASSPGHQRDAFGYTF. CDR3 coding DNA: TGTGCCAGCAGCCCGGGACACCAGAGGGACGCCTTTGGCTACACCTTC.

This clone showed up just a few times. This same CDR3 is encoded by further DNA sequences in the sample. The chain carries TRBV7-2 and TRBJ2-3; D unclear. This CDR3 region has 12 residues. V was pared by 0 bases and J by 6 bases, with 4 bases between. The germline V gene encodes CDR1 SGHTA and CDR2 FQGNSA. CDR3 loop: CASSLARDTQYF. CDR3 DNA: TGTGCCAGCAGCTTAGCGCGGGATACGCAGTATTTT.

This chain links TRBV6-5 with TRBJ2-4; D is uncertain. With 7 bases removed from V and 7 bases from J, the gap between germline ends came to 20 bases. CDR3 length: 15 amino acids. Germline lookup yields CDR1 MNHEY and CDR2 SVGAGI. CDR3 sequence: CASKKKVVGRNIQYF. The CDR3 DNA reads TGTGCCAGCAAAAAGAAGGTGGTAGGGCGGAACATTCAGTACTTC.

V is TRBV30 and J is TRBJ1-4, with D possibly TRBD1 on 5 matching bases. V lost 1 base and J lost 8, with 17 bases in between. From germline, CDR1 is GTSNPN and CDR2 SVGIG (reference sequence). This CDR3 is built from 15 residues. For the CDR3, the DNA is TGTGCCTGGAGTGCCCCGTCCCCAGGGAAGGAAAAACTGTTTTTT. Amino acid sequence: CAWSAPSPGKEKLFF.

This chain links TRBV5-1 with TRBJ2-3; D possibly corresponds to TRBD2 (6 bases). V gave up 1 base and J gave up 0 bases, with 12 bases separating them. The germline V gene encodes CDR1 SGHRS and CDR2 YFSETQ. CDR3 size: 16 residues. In DNA form, the CDR3 reads TGCGCCAGCAGCTTGATCGCTAGCGAGAGCACAGATACGCAGTATTTT. The encoded protein is CASSLIASESTDTQYF.

V usage is TRBV11-3 and J usage is TRBJ2-1, with TRBD2 identical over 9 bases. The V gene's germline CDR1 is SGHNT and CDR2 YENEEA. The CDR3 length is 14 residues. J lost 8 bases, V lost 3 bases, and 5 bases had no gene match. The CDR3 is CASSFGLASDEQFF. The DNA of the CDR3 is TGTGCCAGCAGCTTCGGACTAGCGAGCGATGAGCAGTTCTTC.

The chain uses TRBV29-1 and TRBJ1-5; TRBD1 agrees at 7 bases. CDR1 and CDR2 (germline): SQVTM, ANQGSEA. This CDR3 contains 14 residues. J gave up 5 bases and V 5 bases, and 9 bases lay outside the gene matches. The chain's CDR3 is CSVSAGGVDQPQHF. The DNA of the CDR3 is TGCAGCGTTTCGGCAGGGGGGGTGGATCAGCCCCAGCATTTT.